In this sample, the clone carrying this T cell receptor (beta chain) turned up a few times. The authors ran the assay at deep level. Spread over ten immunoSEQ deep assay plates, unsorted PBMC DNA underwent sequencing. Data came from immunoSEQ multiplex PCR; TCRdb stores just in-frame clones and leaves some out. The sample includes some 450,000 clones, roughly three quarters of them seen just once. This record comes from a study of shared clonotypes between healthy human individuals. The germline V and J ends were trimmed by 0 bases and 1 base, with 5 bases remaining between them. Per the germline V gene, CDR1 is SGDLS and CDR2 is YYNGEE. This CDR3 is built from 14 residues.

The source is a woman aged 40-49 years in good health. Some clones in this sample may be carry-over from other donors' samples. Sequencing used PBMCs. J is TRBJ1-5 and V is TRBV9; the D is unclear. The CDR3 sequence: CASSVGLSNQPQHF. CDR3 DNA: TGTGCCAGCAGCGTAGGGTTAAGCAATCAGCCCCAGCATTTT.